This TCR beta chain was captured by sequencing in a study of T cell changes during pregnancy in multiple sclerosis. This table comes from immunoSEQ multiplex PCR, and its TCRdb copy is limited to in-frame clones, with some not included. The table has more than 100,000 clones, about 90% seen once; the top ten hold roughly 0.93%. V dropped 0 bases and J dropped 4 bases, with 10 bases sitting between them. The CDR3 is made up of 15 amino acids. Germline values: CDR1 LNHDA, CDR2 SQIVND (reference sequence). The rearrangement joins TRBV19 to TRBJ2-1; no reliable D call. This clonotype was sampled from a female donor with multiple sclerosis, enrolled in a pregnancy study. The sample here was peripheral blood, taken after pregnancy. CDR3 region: CASSIEGLLYNEQFF. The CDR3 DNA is TGTGCCAGTAGTATAGAGGGCCTTCTTTACAATGAGCAGTTCTTC.